The 13 T cell receptor beta chains given below trace back to one sample, sequenced in a study of T cells in Graves' hyperthyroidism and ophthalmopathy. TCR beta CDR3 sequences were amplified from RNA transcripts. The HTBI set primed first-round TCR CDR3 RT-PCR. One entry per CDR3 protein, called by TCRdb with MiXCR from the multiplex PCR reads. Among some 510,000 distinct CDR3 sequences listed, less than 25% were seen once. The sequenced sample was blood. Every receptor here comes from a man aged 18 to 30 with Graves' hyperthyroidism.

This clonotype has more than one count but fewer than ten. V gene TRBV25-1 combines with J gene TRBJ1-6, with 7 bases matching TRBD1. CDR1 and CDR2 (germline): MGHDK, SYGVNS. The trim removed 6 bases at V and 10 bases at J, leaving 12 bases unmatched. This CDR3 spans 15 amino acids. CDR3 residues: CASSPMDRTISPLHF. Written as DNA, the CDR3 is TGTGCCAGCAGCCCCATGGACAGGACAATCTCACCCCTCCACTTT. Based on the CDR3 plus reference TRBV25-1 and TRBJ1-6, the full variable domain is EADIYQTPRYLVIGTGKKITLECSQTMGHDKMYWYQQDPGMELHLIHYSYGVNSTEKGDLSSESTVSRIRTEHFPLTLESARPSHTSQYLCASSPMDRTISPLHFGNGTRLTVT.

This clonotype was detected many times. The J gene is TRBJ1-2, the V gene TRBV28; D not resolved. This CDR3 comprises 10 residues. Trimming removed 6 bases at V and 7 bases at J, with 6 bases between. Germline CDR1 and CDR2: MDHEN and SYDVKM. As DNA, the CDR3 is TGTGCCAGCAGCTCCGGTGGCTACACCTTC. Its protein is CASSSGGYTF.

This clonotype was seen many times. The rearrangement links TRBV19 to TRBJ2-7, with TRBD1 matching 7 bases. Per the germline V gene, CDR1 is LNHDA and CDR2 is SQIVND (reference sequence). The CDR3 sequence is 13 residues long. The V segment lost 5 bases and the J segment 3 bases; nucleotides outside the gene matches: 4. CDR3 loop: CASSWGTDYEQYF. CDR3 nucleotides: TGTGCCAGTAGTTGGGGGACAGACTACGAGCAGTACTTC.

There are many counts of this clonotype. This chain links TRBV7-2 with TRBJ1-2, with TRBD1 matching over 11 bases. Germline V gives CDR1 SGHTA, CDR2 FQGNSA. This CDR3 is built from 17 residues. The V segment lost 0 bases and the J segment 2 bases; nucleotides outside the gene matches: 5. The CDR3 is CASSLAGQGAKNYGYTF. As DNA, the CDR3 is TGTGCCAGCAGCTTAGCCGGACAGGGGGCGAAAAACTATGGCTACACCTTC.

This clonotype was seen repeatedly, ten times or more. This chain uses TRBV6-5 with TRBJ1-2, with 12 bases that match TRBD1. Germline CDR1 and CDR2: MNHEY and SVGAGI. The CDR3 is 16 residues long. With V trimmed by 3 bases and J by 4 bases, 6 bases remained unmatched. The CDR3 DNA sequence: TGTGCCAGCAGTTATGGGACAGGGGGCCGGGGCTATGGCTACACCTTC. Amino acids: CASSYGTGGRGYGYTF.

This clonotype occurred many times. The chain has TRBV9 and TRBJ2-5; D possibly corresponds to TRBD2 (6 bases). CDR1 SGDLS and CDR2 YYNGEE come from the germline V gene. This CDR3 has 16 amino acids. Trimming took 1 base from V and 5 from J, leaving 18 bases between them. The DNA of the CDR3 is TGTGCCAGCAGCGTAATGGGTGCGGGATCAGGGGAGACCCAGTACTTC. This translates into CASSVMGAGSGETQYF.

This clonotype was counted many times. The chain uses TRBV12-3 or TRBV12-4 and TRBJ1-3; TRBD1 might be the D (6 bases). Trimming stripped 3 bases from V and 7 bases from J, with 13 bases between. The CDR3 has 14 amino acids. The CDR3 loop reads CASSLRQGRNTIYF. In nucleotides, the CDR3 is TGTGCCAGCAGTTTGAGGCAGGGGAGGAACACCATATATTTT.

This sequence joins TRBV5-6 and TRBJ2-7; D ambiguous. V lost 0 bases and J lost 3, with 10 bases in between. Looked up from germline, CDR1 is SGHDT and CDR2 is YYEEEE. The CDR3 has 14 residues. CDR3: CASSLVAANYEQYF. In DNA, the CDR3 is TGTGCCAGCAGCTTGGTCGCAGCGAACTACGAGCAGTACTTC.

About this clonotype: A junction boundary mismatches the germline segment, possibly from a read error. This chain connects TRBV11-2 to TRBJ1-5, with D perhaps TRBD1 (6 bases). The germline gives CDR1 SGHAT, CDR2 FQNNGV. CDR3 length: 13 residues. The CDR3 DNA sequence: TGTGCCAGCAGCGCACAGGGCAATCAGCTCCAGCATTTT. Protein sequence: CASSAQGNQLQHF.

This clonotype was seen at least ten times. The CDR3 bases are TGTGCCAGCAGTGTTGTGAAAGGCACTGAAGCTTTCTTT. Amino acid sequence: CASSVVKGTEAFF. J is TRBJ1-1 and V is TRBV28; no clear D gene. The CDR3 is 13 amino acids. V lost 5 bases and J 4 bases, leaving 11 bases between the germline ends. Germline CDR1 is MDHEN and CDR2 is SYDVKM.

The CDR3 protein is CASSRGADTGELFF. The DNA of the CDR3 is TGTGCCAGCAGCCGCGGGGCGGACACCGGGGAGCTGTTTTTT. The chain carries TRBV27 and TRBJ2-2; the D gene is possibly TRBD2 (6 bases). Between the trimmed V and J ends, which lost 6 bases and 3 bases, there was a span of 11 bases. Germline V gene lookup returns CDR1 MNHEY and CDR2 SMNVEV (reference sequence). CDR3 size: 14 residues.

The rearrangement joins TRBV4-1 to TRBJ1-2; D gene unclear. V was cut by 0 bases and J by 5 bases, with 10 bases left in between. The CDR3 is 14 amino acids. The V gene's germline CDR1 is MGHRA and CDR2 YSYEKL. CDR3 protein: CASSQDSGRYGYTF. Written as DNA, the CDR3 is TGCGCCAGCAGCCAAGATTCCGGACGGTATGGCTACACCTTC.

This clonotype was seen a handful of times. The gene calls are TRBV5-6 and TRBJ2-7; the D is unclear. The CDR3 length is 13 residues. Looked up from germline, CDR1 is SGHDT and CDR2 is YYEEEE. V lost 1 base to trimming and J lost 3 bases, with 8 bases between them. The CDR3 DNA reads as TGTGCCAGCAGCTTGTCGTCTCACTACGAGCAGTACTTC. It encodes CASSLSSHYEQYF.